The TCR beta chain under discussion was sequenced for a study of cytomegalovirus exposure and HLA in healthy donors. Study-level information: A preliminary data release comprised roughly 80 million unique TCRs obtained from HLA-typed donors. Ancestry clustering placed about 86% of some 400 genotyped donors in the Caucasian-associated cluster. The study's findings and limits: It is likely that the observed cluster of highly shared sequence variants was a sequencing artifact. V- and J-gene trimming of TCR beta was linked (in a later analysis) to a missense DCLRE1C variant.

Details on this clone: Its specificity is unknown.

The CDR3 contains 14 residues. Germline lookup yields CDR1 SGHRS and CDR2 YFSETQ. The V gene lost 3 bases and the J gene lost 2 bases, with 11 bases spanning the gap. The PCR was carried out with 60 Vbeta primers and 13 Jbeta primers. The table came from immunoSEQ multiplex PCR; TCRdb's copy has only in-frame clones and leaves some out. The data contain 55,000 to 70,000 clones, approximately 83% of them singletons. Sequencing was done on a sample of PBMCs. This clonotype was sampled from a human donor in good health. The chain joins TRBV5-1 to TRBJ2-5; tentatively, D is TRBD2 (6 bases). CDR3 DNA: TGCGCCAGCAGCTACTCGGACTATCAAGAGACCCAGTACTTC. Protein: CASSYSDYQETQYF.